The 25 T cell receptor beta chains below come from one sample, sequenced in a study. Adaptor-ligated barcode primers were used to amplify TRBV12-4/TRBJ1-2 clonotypes. TCRdb analysed the multiplex PCR reads with MiXCR anew, one entry per CDR3 protein. The profile shows some 2,000 distinct CDR3 sequences, 1.3% of them singletons. The sequenced material came from naive CD4+ T cells sorted from blood. Subset of the sample: naive CD4+ T cells, CD4+CD45RA+CD25-. All receptors come from a female donor with breast cancer.

This clonotype is categorized as medium-sized. The rearrangement links TRBV12-3 or TRBV12-4 to TRBJ1-2; D call uncertain. This CDR3 is built from 14 residues. V dropped 6 bases and J dropped 4 bases, with 15 bases sitting between them. CDR3 in amino acids: CASSHGRRGYGYTF. The CDR3 DNA follows: TGTGCCAGCAGCCACGGACGCCGCGGCTATGGCTACACCTTC.

This clonotype ranks as medium-sized. CDR3 amino acids: CASTSLDRSGYTF. CDR3 nucleotides: TGTGCCAGCACCTCCCTGGACAGGTCGGGCTACACCTTC. The V and J genes are TRBV12-3 or TRBV12-4 and TRBJ1-2; 7 nucleotides line up with TRBD1. The J segment lost 8 bases and the V segment lost 7 bases, leaving 10 bases of the junction unmatched. The CDR3 runs 13 residues.

This clonotype is classed as medium-sized. The chain uses TRBV12-3 or TRBV12-4 and TRBJ1-2, with a tentative D call TRBD1 (5 bases). V shed 6 bases and J shed 4 bases, with 15 bases lying between them. The CDR3 is 14 residues long. The CDR3 DNA is TGTGCCAGCAGGTCAATCAGGGCACGCTATGGCTACACCTTC. Encoded protein: CASRSIRARYGYTF.

This clonotype is medium-sized in the sample. The chain joins TRBV12-3 or TRBV12-4 to TRBJ1-2; D possibly corresponds to TRBD1 (5 bases). The CDR3 is 15 amino acids. V was cut by 5 bases and J by 2 bases, with 15 bases left in between. The CDR3 protein is CASSPGTATNYGYTF. The CDR3 DNA reads TGTGCCAGCAGTCCCGGGACCGCGACGAACTATGGCTACACCTTC.

The table lists this clonotype with many counts. The rearrangement uses TRBV12-3 or TRBV12-4 and TRBJ1-2; D ambiguous. The V gene lost 5 bases and the J gene lost 1 base, with 8 bases spanning the gap. The CDR3 runs 13 residues. The CDR3 loop is CASSPLLNYGYTF. For the CDR3, the DNA is TGTGCCAGCAGTCCCTTACTTAACTATGGCTACACCTTC.

By share, this clonotype ranks as medium-sized. The chain combines TRBV12-3 or TRBV12-4 with TRBJ1-2, with a weak D call TRBD1 (6 bases). The CDR3 loop spans 13 amino acids. V lost 6 bases to trimming and J lost 1 base, with 9 bases between them. The CDR3 DNA follows: TGTGCCAGCAGCCAACAGGGTAACTATGGCTACACCTTC. Its translation is CASSQQGNYGYTF.

The table lists this clonotype with many counts. The chain joins TRBV12-3 or TRBV12-4 to TRBJ1-2; no reliable D call. The CDR3 is 12 amino acids. Trimming cost V 7 bases and J 4 bases, with 10 bases left between them. The CDR3: CASTTASYGYTF. The CDR3 region has the DNA TGTGCCAGCACCACTGCTAGCTATGGCTACACCTTC.

This clonotype is judged medium-sized. The V and J genes are TRBV12-3 or TRBV12-4 and TRBJ1-2, with D hard to call. The CDR3 has 15 residues. Trimming pared 5 bases from V and 3 bases from J, leaving 16 bases between. The CDR3 here is CASSTGPPSDYGYTF. In DNA, the CDR3 is TGTGCCAGCAGTACCGGGCCTCCTAGTGACTATGGCTACACCTTC.

By share, this clonotype counts as medium-sized. The rearrangement uses TRBV12-3 or TRBV12-4 and TRBJ1-2; maybe TRBD1 (5 bases). CDR3 length equals 13 residues. V gave up 2 bases and J gave up 1 base, with 5 bases separating them. CDR3 residues: CASSLQGNYGYTF. Here the CDR3 DNA reads TGTGCCAGCAGTTTACAGGGTAACTATGGCTACACCTTC.

At least ten counts were recorded for this clonotype. The chain links TRBV12-3 or TRBV12-4 to TRBJ1-2; D possibly corresponds to TRBD1 (6 bases). The CDR3 runs 12 residues. Trimming removed 6 bases at V and 3 bases at J, with 8 bases between. This CDR3 reads CASRRQDYGYTF. DNA for the CDR3: TGTGCCAGCAGGCGACAGGACTATGGCTACACCTTC.

This clonotype qualifies as medium-sized (0.01 to 0.1%). V gene TRBV12-3 or TRBV12-4 combines with J gene TRBJ1-2; no reliable D call. Between the trimmed V and J ends, which lost 3 bases and 2 bases, there was a span of 4 bases. This CDR3 spans 12 amino acids. CDR3 nucleotide sequence: TGTGCCAGCAGTTTCATGAACTATGGCTACACCTTC. This encodes CASSFMNYGYTF.

This clonotype is categorized as large. This rearrangement joins TRBV12-3 or TRBV12-4 to TRBJ1-2; the match to TRBD1 covers 8 bases. With V trimmed by 5 bases and J by 8 bases, 4 bases remained unmatched. There are 12 residues in the CDR3. The DNA for the CDR3 is TGTGCCAGCAGTCCCGGACAGGGAGGCTACACCTTC. Its translation is CASSPGQGGYTF.

This clonotype is medium-sized by share. The CDR3 region has the DNA TGTGCCAGCAGCCCTGCTCCAGAAGCCAACTATGGCTACACCTTC. Its protein product is CASSPAPEANYGYTF. The chain has TRBV12-3 or TRBV12-4 and TRBJ1-2; no firm D call. Trimming took 6 bases from V and 2 from J, leaving 16 bases between them. CDR3 length: 15 amino acids.

Relative to its sample, this clonotype is medium-sized. The CDR3 nucleotides are TGTGCCAGCAGCCTCGGCGGGTCGAACTATGGCTACACCTTC. Translating it yields CASSLGGSNYGYTF. V gene TRBV12-3 or TRBV12-4 combines with J gene TRBJ1-2; D call uncertain. V was pared by 6 bases and J by 2 bases, with 13 bases between. This CDR3 has 14 amino acids.

This sequence joins TRBV12-3 or TRBV12-4 and TRBJ1-2; 7 nucleotides match TRBD1. J was trimmed by 5 bases and V by 6 bases; bases with no gene match: 9. The CDR3 is made up of 14 amino acids. The CDR3 loop is CASRPGQTTYGYTF. DNA for the CDR3: TGTGCCAGCAGACCGGGACAGACGACTTATGGCTACACCTTC.

This clonotype is classed as medium-sized. The rearrangement links TRBV12-3 or TRBV12-4 to TRBJ1-2; D not certain. CDR3 length equals 12 residues. V lost 1 base to trimming and J lost 9 bases, with 9 bases between them. The CDR3 nucleotides are TGTGCCAGCAGTTTAGGGCAGTTTAGCTACACCTTC. Amino acids: CASSLGQFSYTF.

By sample fraction, this clonotype is medium-sized (0.01 to 0.1%). The chain is built from TRBV12-3 or TRBV12-4 and TRBJ1-2; D is ambiguous. V lost 6 bases and J lost 1, with 9 bases in between. The CDR3 has 13 residues. CDR3 protein: CASSARDNYGYTF. CDR3 coding DNA: TGTGCCAGCAGCGCTCGGGATAACTATGGCTACACCTTC.

By proportion, this clonotype is medium-sized. The V gene is TRBV12-3 or TRBV12-4, the J gene TRBJ1-2; 8 bases agree with TRBD1. J lost 6 bases, V lost 5 bases, and 8 bases had no gene match. The CDR3 length is 14 residues. Here the CDR3 DNA reads TGTGCCAGCAGTCCCGGACAGGGCTTGGATGGCTACACCTTC. This sequence encodes CASSPGQGLDGYTF.

This clonotype was seen ten or more times. The chain uses TRBV12-3 or TRBV12-4 and TRBJ1-2; no firm D call. Between the trimmed V and J ends, which lost 10 bases and 1 base, there was a span of 7 bases. The CDR3 consists of 11 residues. DNA for the CDR3: TGTGCCACATACAGTAACTATGGCTACACCTTC. Its translation: CATYSNYGYTF.

This clonotype occurred many times. The chain joins TRBV12-3 or TRBV12-4 to TRBJ1-2; D is uncertain. The CDR3 consists of 14 residues. Trimming removed 5 bases from V and 5 bases from J, with 15 bases in between. CDR3 amino acids: CASSPSGSSYGYTF. CDR3 nucleotide sequence: TGTGCCAGCAGTCCCTCAGGATCTAGTTATGGCTACACCTTC.

This clonotype is deemed medium-sized. The chain recombines TRBV12-3 or TRBV12-4 with TRBJ1-2; 7 nucleotides line up with TRBD1. The CDR3 loop spans 15 amino acids. After removal of 11 bases from V and 1 base from J, the junction contained 13 bases not matched to a gene. CDR3 DNA sequence: TGTGCCTCAACACCGACAGGGAGGGATAACTATGGCTACACCTTC. This sequence encodes CASTPTGRDNYGYTF.

By share, this clonotype counts as large. As DNA, the CDR3 is TGTGCCAGCAGTTGGGACACCGGGACCTCGAGTGGCTACACCTTC. Residues: CASSWDTGTSSGYTF. The V call is TRBV12-3 or TRBV12-4, the J call TRBJ1-2, with D possibly TRBD1 on 6 matching bases. The V gene lost 4 bases and the J gene lost 7 bases, with 19 bases spanning the gap. There are 15 residues in the CDR3.

This clonotype was recorded many times. The gene calls are TRBV12-3 or TRBV12-4 and TRBJ1-2, with a possible D match to TRBD1 (6 bases). V was cut by 2 bases and J by 7 bases, with 14 bases left in between. The CDR3 contains 14 residues. The CDR3 DNA reads as TGTGCCAGCAGTTTACGAGACAGGTCGAGTGGCTACACCTTC. It is translated as CASSLRDRSSGYTF.

In this sample, this clonotype is medium-sized. The chain has TRBV12-3 or TRBV12-4 and TRBJ1-2; unclear D gene. CDR3 length equals 13 residues. Trimming took off 0 bases at V and 6 bases at J, with 8 bases between the two ends. The CDR3 protein is CASSLALIDGYTF. Written as DNA, the CDR3 is TGTGCCAGCAGTTTAGCGCTAATAGATGGCTACACCTTC.

This clonotype was found a few times. The chain combines TRBV12-3 or TRBV12-4 with TRBJ1-2, with unresolved D. The CDR3 has 14 residues. V was trimmed by 1 base and J by 0 bases, leaving 6 bases between them. CDR3 residues: CASSLEGSNYGYTF. Here the CDR3 DNA reads TGTGCCAGCAGTTTAGAAGGTTCTAACTATGGCTACACCTTC.